Below, one TCR beta chain is given with its context. Original handling: Reference gene primer amplification gave estimated nucleated cell counts. Only in-frame clones appear in the TCRdb table, and some are missing; sequencing was by immunoSEQ multiplex PCR. V and J calls plus clone size are reproduced from that table; the DNA served to infer D and trimming. The sample records approximately 280,000 clones, over 75% being singletons. The sample belongs to a study of blood T cell repertoires in COVID-19. About the research overall: T cells, B-cell-depleted T cells, or PBMCs provided the cDNA or gDNA that served as material.

CDR1 is SGHVS, CDR2 FNYEAQ, per germline. The CDR3 runs to 17 residues. Trimming took 5 bases from V and 2 from J; bases not matched to a gene: 11. The sequenced sample consisted of peripheral blood. The chain carries TRBV7-6 and TRBJ2-1; 8 bases map to TRBD2. The receptor was derived from a young man with active or convalescent COVID-19. CDR3 sequence: CASSPRGRGGTYNEQFF. Written as DNA, the CDR3 is TGTGCCAGCAGCCCACGGGGTCGGGGGGGAACCTACAATGAGCAGTTCTTC.